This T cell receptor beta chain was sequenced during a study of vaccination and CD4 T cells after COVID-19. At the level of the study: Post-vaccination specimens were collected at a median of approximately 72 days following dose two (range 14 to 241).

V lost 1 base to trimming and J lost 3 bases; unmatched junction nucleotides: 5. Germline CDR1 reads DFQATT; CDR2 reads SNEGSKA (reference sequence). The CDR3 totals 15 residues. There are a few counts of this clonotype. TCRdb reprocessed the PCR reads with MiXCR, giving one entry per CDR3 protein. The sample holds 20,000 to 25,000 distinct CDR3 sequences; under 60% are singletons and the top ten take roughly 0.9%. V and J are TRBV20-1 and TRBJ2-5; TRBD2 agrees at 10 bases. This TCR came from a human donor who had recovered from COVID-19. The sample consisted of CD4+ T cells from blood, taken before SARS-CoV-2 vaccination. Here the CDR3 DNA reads TGCAGTGCTAGAGCCACAGGACTAGCGGAAGAGACCCAGTACTTC. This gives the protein CSARATGLAEETQYF.